The T cell receptor (beta chain) under discussion was sequenced for a study of T-cell memory formation after mild COVID-19. With respect to this clonotype: Its antigen remains unidentified.

The CDR3 is 15 residues long. The germline V gene has CDR1 SGHAT and CDR2 FQDESV (reference sequence). J gave up 8 bases and V 3 bases, and 4 bases lay outside the gene matches. Study findings and constraints: Researchers report contracting CD4+ clones mostly in CM and EM, with CD8+ clones in EMRA. That cross-reactive memory joined was suggested by some responding clones appearing in pre-infection memory. The SARS-CoV-2 specificity of second-wave clones reaching peak at day 37 remained unverified.

TCRalpha and TCRbeta libraries used 5'RACE with constant-segment primers and UMIs. From the 5' RACE reads, TCRdb called clonotypes with MiXCR, one entry per CDR3 protein. The sample has 450,000 to 650,000 distinct CDR3 sequences; roughly 18% are singletons. The chain recombines TRBV11-1 with TRBJ2-1; TRBD2 matches 13 bases. This TCR derives from an adult woman who had mild COVID-19 (a few samples of this study predate the infection). Cell type and time point are not known. The specimen sequenced was PBMCs or a T cell subset sorted from them (not recorded which). DNA for the CDR3: TGTGCCAGCAGCTTCGGGACTAGCGGGATTGATGAGCAGTTCTTC. Amino acid sequence: CASSFGTSGIDEQFF.